These 30 T cell receptor beta chains share one sample of origin, sequenced in a study. Each CDR3 protein is one row after TCRdb ran MiXCR on the 5' RACE reads. Of tens of thousands of distinct CDR3 sequences in the sample, roughly 24% were seen once. Sequenced: memory CD4+ T cells sorted from blood. Subset specified: memory CD4+ T cells, CD4+CD45RO+CD25-. Every receptor here comes from a female donor with breast cancer.

This clonotype has a single count. Being one base from a much bigger clone, this may be a read error. The rearrangement links TRBV20-1 to TRBJ2-6; TRBD2 agrees at 7 bases. Germline-derived CDR1 and CDR2 are DFQATT and SNEGSKA (reference sequence). The CDR3 has 16 amino acids. As DNA, the CDR3 is TGCAGTGCTAGAGATGGGAGGGTCACTGGGGCCAACATCCTGACTTTC. It specifies CSARDGRVTGANILTF.

The chain employs TRBV27 and TRBJ2-7, with 9 bases that match TRBD1. Germline CDR1 and CDR2: MNHEY and SMNVEV (reference sequence). V lost 6 bases, J lost 2 bases, and 5 bases stayed unmatched. The CDR3 length is 14 residues. CDR3 DNA sequence: TGTGCCAGCAGCTCGGGGACAGGGCCCTACGAGCAGTACTTC. This gives the protein CASSSGTGPYEQYF.

The chain employs TRBV6-2 or TRBV6-3 and TRBJ1-3; D may be TRBD1 (5 bases). The CDR3 length is 17 residues. Germline loops: CDR1 MNHEY, CDR2 SVGEGT. V was trimmed by 7 bases and J by 0 bases, leaving 19 bases between them. The CDR3 DNA follows: TGTGCCAGCACCCCCGGGCTGGGACGGACCTCTGGAAACACCATATATTTT. This gives the protein CASTPGLGRTSGNTIYF.

As to this clonotype: This may arise from a read error, as a much more abundant clone is one base away. A read error is likely, as this CDR3 ends without the conserved phenylalanine or tryptophan. The V call is TRBV5-1, the J call TRBJ2-5; possibly TRBD1 for D (6 bases). CDR1 SGHRS and CDR2 YFSETQ come from the germline V gene. The CDR3 has 13 residues. Trimming removed 4 bases at V and 3 bases at J, with 10 bases between. CDR3 nucleotides: TGCGCCAGCAGCCGGACAGTGGAAGAGACCCAGTACGTC. This sequence encodes CASSRTVEETQYV.

In the case of this clonotype: Because the CDR3's place on the DNA is in doubt, the DNA is left out and the CDR3 is given as listed by TCRdb. J is TRBJ2-6 and V is TRBV28; the table calls TRBD1, which could not be checked here. The germline V gene encodes CDR1 MDHEN and CDR2 SYDVKM. The CDR3 is made up of 17 amino acids, end residues included. The CDR3 is CASSFGPGGSGANVLTF.

V and J are TRBV6-5 and TRBJ2-3; TRBD2 agrees at 9 bases. V dropped 0 bases and J dropped 2; count of bases not matched to a gene: 21. This CDR3 is built from 22 residues. Germline V lookup: CDR1 MNHEY, CDR2 SVGAGI. In DNA, the CDR3 is TGTGCCAGCAGTTACTCGAAATGGGTGACTAGCGGCACCGCAACCCTCACAGATACGCAGTATTTT. It specifies CASSYSKWVTSGTATLTDTQYF.

As regards this clonotype: Just one base apart from a much larger clone, this may be a read error. V is TRBV7-9 and J is TRBJ2-7; no clear D. V shed 1 base and J shed 5 bases, with 9 bases lying between them. CDR3 length: 13 amino acids. Germline V lookup: CDR1 SEHNR, CDR2 FQNEAQ (reference sequence). CDR3 DNA: TGTGCCAGCAGCTTAGTTACCTGGAACGAGCAGTACTTC. Amino acids: CASSLVTWNEQYF.

As for this clonotype: This may be a read error: a much more frequent sequence differs by one nucleotide. The rearrangement joins TRBV20-1 to TRBJ2-1, with D possibly being TRBD2 (5 bases). CDR1 and CDR2 from the germline V gene are DFQATT and SNEGSKA (reference sequence). The CDR3 spans 15 residues. This CDR3 reads CSTSGQLSSYNEQFF. The CDR3 DNA follows: TGCAGTACTAGTGGGCAGTTAAGCTCCTACAATGAGCAGTTCTTC.

Of note for this clonotype: One end of the junction is discordant with germline, which a read error may explain. The rearrangement uses TRBV27 and TRBJ1-4; D is undetermined. In germline, CDR1 is MNHEY, CDR2 SMNVEV (reference sequence). CDR3 length: 17 residues. CDR3 loop: CTSSLSNGPATNEKLFF. The DNA of the CDR3 is TGCACCAGCAGTTTATCGAACGGACCCGCAACTAATGAAAAACTGTTTTTT.

This clonotype was found a few times. This rearrangement joins TRBV28 to TRBJ2-7; possible D gene TRBD1, 6 bases. The CDR3 totals 14 residues. Trimming removed 2 bases at V and 6 bases at J, with 14 bases between. Germline V CDR1 and CDR2: MDHEN, SYDVKM. The CDR3 DNA reads as TGTGCCAGCAGTTTAATCACAGGGTCCCGCGAGCAGTACTTC. Amino acid sequence: CASSLITGSREQYF. Supplemented by reference TRBV28 and TRBJ2-7, the full variable domain reads DVKVTQSSRYLVKRTGEKVFLECVQDMDHENMFWYRQDPGLGLRLIYFSYDVKMKEKGDIPEGYSVSREKKERFSLILESASTNQTSMYLCASSLITGSREQYFGPGTRLTVT.

This clonotype was observed a few times. V is TRBV6-6 and J is TRBJ2-5; 11 bases match TRBD2. V lost 3 bases and J lost 4; bases outside the gene matches: 1. CDR1 is MNHNY, CDR2 SVGAGI, per germline (reference sequence). The CDR3 sequence is 14 residues long. This CDR3 reads CASSYTSGGETQYF. CDR3 DNA sequence: TGTGCCAGCAGTTATACTAGCGGGGGAGAGACCCAGTACTTC.

As for this clonotype: Germline and junction disagree at one end, which may indicate a read error. The chain combines TRBV15 with TRBJ1-2, with 7 bases aligning to TRBD1. The germline CDR1 and CDR2 sequences are LNHNV and YYDKDF (reference sequence). The CDR3 spans 12 residues. The DNA for the CDR3 is TGTGCTACCAGCGACAGGGTCTATGACTACACCTTC. Translated, it gives CATSDRVYDYTF.

This clonotype has only a few counts. Here the CDR3 DNA reads TGTGCCAGCAGTTACGGAAACCCTCGCAATGAGCAGTTCTTC. Translated: CASSYGNPRNEQFF. The chain is built from TRBV6-5 and TRBJ2-1; D remains ambiguous. Trimming took 2 bases from V and 6 from J, leaving 11 bases between them. The germline V gene encodes CDR1 MNHEY and CDR2 SVGAGI. This CDR3 region has 14 residues.

This clonotype was picked up many times. The chain couples TRBV11-2 to TRBJ2-1; no clear D gene. Trimming pared 3 bases from V and 9 bases from J, leaving 6 bases between. Germline CDR1 and CDR2: SGHAT and FQNNGV. There are 11 residues in the CDR3. The CDR3 spells CASSFGLEQFF. The CDR3 nucleotides are TGTGCCAGCAGCTTTGGGCTTGAGCAGTTCTTC. The whole variable domain, filled in from reference TRBV11-2 and TRBJ2-1, reads EAGVAQSPRYKIIEKRQSVAFWCNPISGHATLYWYQQILGQGPKLLIQFQNNGVVDDSQLPKDRFSAERLKGVDSTLKIQPAKLEDSAVYLCASSFGLEQFFGPGTRLTVL.

The chain combines TRBV20-1 with TRBJ2-1; D is tentatively TRBD1 or TRBD2 (6 bases each). CDR1 and CDR2 (germline): DFQATT, SNEGSKA (reference sequence). The CDR3 has 12 amino acids. The V and J ends lost 6 bases and 6 bases respectively, with 12 bases between them. In nucleotides, the CDR3 is TGCAGTGCCCCCGGGGGCCCCAATGAGCAGTTCTTC. As protein: CSAPGGPNEQFF.

The chain joins TRBV6-6 to TRBJ1-1; no clear D gene. V dropped 5 bases and J dropped 0 bases, with 4 bases sitting between them. The CDR3 is 12 residues long. The germline V gene has CDR1 MNHNY and CDR2 SVGAGI (reference sequence). This CDR3 reads CASSQMNTEAFF. In nucleotides, the CDR3 is TGTGCCAGCAGTCAGATGAACACTGAAGCTTTCTTT.

This chain links TRBV28 with TRBJ2-5, with D tentatively TRBD2 (5 bases). Trimming removed 3 bases at V and 7 bases at J, with 12 bases between. Germline loops: CDR1 MDHEN, CDR2 SYDVKM. This CDR3 has 13 residues. CDR3 DNA: TGTGCCAGCAGTTTGGGGTGGGCGGGGACCCAGTACTTC. Amino acids: CASSLGWAGTQYF. Based on the CDR3 plus reference TRBV28 and TRBJ2-5, the full variable domain is DVKVTQSSRYLVKRTGEKVFLECVQDMDHENMFWYRQDPGLGLRLIYFSYDVKMKEKGDIPEGYSVSREKKERFSLILESASTNQTSMYLCASSLGWAGTQYFGPGTRLLVL.

This clonotype was observed a few times. The chain couples TRBV28 to TRBJ2-7; TRBD2 aligns across 11 bases. The CDR3 contains 16 residues. The germline V gene encodes CDR1 MDHEN and CDR2 SYDVKM. V lost 9 bases and J lost 4; bases outside the gene matches: 14. This CDR3 reads CARRSGRLAGRYEQYF. The CDR3 region has the DNA TGTGCCAGAAGGTCGGGGAGACTAGCGGGACGGTACGAGCAGTACTTC.

V is TRBV15 and J is TRBJ1-6, with unresolved D. The V gene's germline CDR1 is LNHNV and CDR2 YYDKDF (reference sequence). The CDR3 has 15 amino acids. Between the trimmed V and J ends, which lost 6 bases and 0 bases, there was a span of 9 bases. The CDR3 loop reads CATRDDGSYNSPLHF. The CDR3 coding sequence is TGTGCCACCAGGGACGATGGCTCCTATAATTCACCCCTCCACTTT.

This sequence joins TRBV28 and TRBJ2-2; a possible D gene is TRBD1 (6 bases). V was shortened by 8 bases and J by 7 bases, with 17 bases between the two germline ends. The CDR3 has 14 residues. CDR1 MDHEN and CDR2 SYDVKM come from the germline V gene. As DNA, the CDR3 is TGTGCCAGCTTAGATTCAGGGGAAATCGGGGAGCTGTTTTTT. The encoded protein is CASLDSGEIGELFF.

This chain joins TRBV7-2 and TRBJ1-1, with TRBD1 matching 9 bases. The CDR3 totals 17 residues. The V gene end was trimmed by 0 bases and the J gene end by 1 base; junction bases not matched to a gene: 6. Per germline, CDR1 SGHTA and CDR2 FQGNSA. CDR3 sequence reads: CASSLAGQGVGNTEAFF. The CDR3 nucleotides read TGTGCCAGCAGCTTAGCGGGACAGGGTGTAGGGAACACTGAAGCTTTCTTT. Full variable domain (remainder filled in from reference TRBV7-2 and TRBJ1-1): GAGVSQSPSNKVTEKGKDVELRCDPISGHTALYWYRQSLGQGLEFLIYFQGNSAPDKSGLPSDRFSAERTGGSVSTLTIQRTQQEDSAVYLCASSLAGQGVGNTEAFFGQGTRLTVV.

The chain is built from TRBV27 and TRBJ2-3, with D hard to call. From germline, CDR1 is MNHEY and CDR2 SMNVEV (reference sequence). There are 14 residues in the CDR3. Trimming left V 2 bases short and J 0 bases short, with 6 bases between. The CDR3: CASSLARSTDTQYF. CDR3 sequence (DNA): TGTGCCAGCAGTTTAGCCCGTAGCACAGATACGCAGTATTTT.

Concerning this clonotype itself: A much larger clone differs by one base, so this may be a read error. The rearrangement links TRBV20-1 to TRBJ2-3; TRBD2 agrees at 13 bases. CDR1 is DFQATT, CDR2 SNEGSKA, per germline (reference sequence). The ends lost 5 bases at V and 3 bases at J; junction bases unmatched: 8. The CDR3 is 16 amino acids. CDR3: CSAGGLLAGGTDTQYF. CDR3 DNA: TGCAGTGCTGGAGGTCTACTAGCGGGAGGGACAGATACGCAGTATTTT.

This clonotype was seen a few times. This chain uses TRBV7-4 with TRBJ2-4, with 7 bases aligning to TRBD1. The CDR3 has 12 amino acids. With 7 bases clipped from V and 8 bases from J, the junction kept 5 bases outside the gene matches. The germline gives CDR1 SGHVT, CDR2 SQSDAQ. CDR3 bases: TGTGCCAGCAAGGGGGCAGCGGACATTCAGTACTTC. As protein: CASKGAADIQYF. Full variable domain (remainder filled in from reference TRBV7-4 and TRBJ2-4): GAGVSQSPRYKVAKRGRDVALRCDSISGHVTLYWYRQTLGQGSEVLTYSQSDAQRDKSGRPSGRFSAERPERSVSTLKIQRTEQGDSAVYLCASKGAADIQYFGAGTRLSVL.

This clonotype has only a few counts. The germline gene is not matched at one end of the junction; a read error may be the cause. The J gene is TRBJ2-1, the V gene TRBV6-5; D is unresolved. Germline-derived CDR1 and CDR2 are MNHEY and SVGAGI. This CDR3 spans 15 amino acids. CDR3 sequence: CASRMDGNSYNEQSF. The CDR3 coding sequence is TGTGCCAGCAGAATGGACGGTAACTCCTACAATGAGCAGTCCTTC.

This clonotype was detected ten times or more. The rearrangement links TRBV6-2 or TRBV6-3 to TRBJ2-1; D may be TRBD2 (6 bases). Trimming stripped 5 bases from V and 7 bases from J, with 9 bases between. Per germline, CDR1 MNHEY and CDR2 SVGEGT. The CDR3 covers 12 residues. The CDR3 nucleotides are TGTGCCAGCAGTGGGGACTCAAATGAGCAGTTCTTC. Translation: CASSGDSNEQFF.

This clonotype was recorded a few times. The chain carries TRBV12-3 or TRBV12-4 and TRBJ1-1; D remains ambiguous. V lost 6 bases to trimming and J lost 0 bases, with 17 bases between them. CDR3 length: 16 amino acids. The CDR3 loop is CASSPTQYVVNTEAFF. Written as DNA, the CDR3 is TGTGCCAGCAGCCCTACCCAGTACGTTGTGAACACTGAAGCTTTCTTT.

CDR3 in DNA: TGTGCCAGCAGCAACTCAAGACTAGCGGGACACAATGAGCAGTTCTTC. It yields the protein CASSNSRLAGHNEQFF. V usage is TRBV9 and J usage is TRBJ2-1; 11 bases are a match to TRBD2. The CDR3 is 16 amino acids. Germline values: CDR1 SGDLS, CDR2 YYNGEE. Germline trimming cut 4 bases from V and 5 bases from J; bases unmatched to any gene: 8.

As to this clonotype: This clone may be a read error of a much larger clone one base away. The V gene is TRBV9, the J gene TRBJ2-7, with a tentative D call TRBD2 (6 bases). In germline, CDR1 is SGDLS, CDR2 YYNGEE. The CDR3 consists of 14 residues. The CDR3 sequence is CVSSVGAGIYEQYF. CDR3 DNA: TGTGTCAGCAGCGTAGGGGCGGGGATCTACGAGCAGTACTTC.

A word on this clonotype: A much larger clone sits a single nucleotide away, making a read error possible. J is TRBJ2-7 and V is TRBV5-1; TRBD2 matches 8 bases. This CDR3 is 13 amino acids long. After removal of 3 bases from V and 3 bases from J, the junction contained 2 bases not matched to a gene. CDR1 and CDR2 from the germline V gene are SGHRS and YFSETQ. The CDR3 spells CASSSGLDYEQYF. As DNA, the CDR3 is TGCGCCAGCAGCTCGGGACTAGACTACGAGCAGTACTTC.